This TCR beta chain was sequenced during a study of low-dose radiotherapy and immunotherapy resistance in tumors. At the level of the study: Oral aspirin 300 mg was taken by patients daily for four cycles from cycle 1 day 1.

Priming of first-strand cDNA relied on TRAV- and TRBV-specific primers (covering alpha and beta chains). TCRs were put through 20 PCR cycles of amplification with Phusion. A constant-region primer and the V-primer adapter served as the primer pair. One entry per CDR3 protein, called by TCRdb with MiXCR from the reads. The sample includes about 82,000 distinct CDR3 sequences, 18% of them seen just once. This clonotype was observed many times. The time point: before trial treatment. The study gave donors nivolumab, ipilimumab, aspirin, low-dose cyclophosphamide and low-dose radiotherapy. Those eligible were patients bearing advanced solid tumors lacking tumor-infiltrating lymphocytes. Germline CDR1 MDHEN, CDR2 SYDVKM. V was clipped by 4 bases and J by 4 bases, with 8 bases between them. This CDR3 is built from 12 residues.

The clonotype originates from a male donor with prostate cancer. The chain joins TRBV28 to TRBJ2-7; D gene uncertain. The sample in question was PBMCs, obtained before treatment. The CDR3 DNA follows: TGTGCCAGCAGTTGGTCCAAATACGAGCAGTACTTC. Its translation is CASSWSKYEQYF.